Each of the 25 T cell receptor beta chains below was sequenced from the same sample in a study of graft-versus-host responses after intestinal transplantation. The data were produced by immunoSEQ multiplex PCR, yet TCRdb's version contains in-frame clones alone and is incomplete. The sample contains some 86,000 clones, just over 90% of which appear only once. These TCRs are of unknown antigen specificity. The material sequenced was unstimulated CD8+ T cells sorted from spleen or lymph node cells, taken before intestinal transplant. The origin of the receptors is a human donor who received an intestinal transplant.

The CDR3 DNA follows: TGTGCCAGCCAAAGGGACAGGGGTCACGGGGAGCTGTTTTTT. This sequence encodes CASQRDRGHGELFF. V is TRBV19 and J is TRBJ2-2; 10 bases line up with TRBD1. With V trimmed by 9 bases and J by 7 bases, 8 bases remained unmatched. The CDR3 contains 14 residues. Per the germline V gene, CDR1 is LNHDA and CDR2 is SQIVND (reference sequence).

J is TRBJ1-3 and V is TRBV7-5. The end of the DNA fits TRBJ2-2 better, so the J call may be wrong. TRBV7-5 is assigned pseudogene status. This CDR3 contains 15 residues. CDR3 coding DNA: TGTGTCAGAAGCTTTAGCGGGGGAGCCACCGGGGAGCTGTTTTTT. Translation: CVRSFSGGATGELFF.

The chain uses TRBV28 and TRBJ2-7, with TRBD1 matching over 7 bases. V shed 5 bases, J shed 2 bases, and the junction held 9 bases outside the gene matches. CDR1 is MDHEN, CDR2 SYDVKM, per germline. The CDR3 runs to 15 residues. CDR3 loop: CASSATGSLTYEQYF. DNA for the CDR3: TGTGCCAGCAGTGCGACAGGGTCCTTAACCTACGAGCAGTACTTC. Complete variable domain (other parts from reference TRBV28 and TRBJ2-7): DVKVTQSSRYLVKRTGEKVFLECVQDMDHENMFWYRQDPGLGLRLIYFSYDVKMKEKGDIPEGYSVSREKKERFSLILESASTNQTSMYLCASSATGSLTYEQYFGPGTRLTVT.

J is TRBJ2-7 and V is TRBV5-1; no definite D call. The CDR3 length is 13 residues. V lost 4 bases to trimming and J lost 5 bases, with 13 bases between them. The germline V gene encodes CDR1 SGHRS and CDR2 YFSETQ. The CDR3 loop reads CASSRGSWNEQYF. For the CDR3, the DNA is TGCGCCAGCAGCCGCGGCAGTTGGAACGAGCAGTACTTC.

The V gene is TRBV7-4, the J gene TRBJ2-5, with 9 bases matching TRBD1. CDR1 and CDR2 (germline): SGHVT, SQSDAQ. After removal of 5 bases from V and 1 base from J, the junction contained 8 bases not matched to a gene. The CDR3 contains 16 residues. The CDR3 bases are TGTGCCAGCAGCCCAGCGGACAGGGGCCGCCAAGAGACCCAGTACTTC. Protein sequence: CASSPADRGRQETQYF.

DNA of the CDR3: TGTGCCAGCAGCTATCACTGGGCGGGGGAGGTCACAGATACGCAGTATTTT. Its protein product is CASSYHWAGEVTDTQYF. The chain recombines TRBV11-2 with TRBJ2-3, with TRBD2 matching over 7 bases. Germline values: CDR1 SGHAT, CDR2 FQNNGV. The CDR3 consists of 17 residues. The J segment lost 2 bases and the V segment lost 4 bases, leaving 12 bases of the junction unmatched.

The chain couples TRBV9 to TRBJ2-3, with D possibly matching TRBD2 (6 bases). V lost 0 bases, J lost 0 bases, and 8 bases lay in between. Germline loops: CDR1 SGDLS, CDR2 YYNGEE. CDR3 length: 15 residues. The CDR3 is CASSVAGGSTDTQYF. The CDR3 nucleotides are TGTGCCAGCAGCGTAGCTGGGGGGAGCACAGATACGCAGTATTTT.

The chain is built from TRBV6-6 and TRBJ1-1; TRBD1 might be the D (5 bases). V lost 8 bases to trimming and J lost 4 bases, with 14 bases between them. The V gene's germline CDR1 is MNHNY and CDR2 SVGAGI (reference sequence). The CDR3 spans 13 residues. CDR3 DNA sequence: TGTGCCAGCTTAGTAGGGGTGGGCACTGAAGCTTTCTTT. Amino acids: CASLVGVGTEAFF.

The rearrangement uses TRBV5-6 and TRBJ2-3; D is possibly TRBD1 (6 bases). The germline CDR1 and CDR2 sequences are SGHDT and YYEEEE. With 1 base removed from V and 1 base from J, the gap between germline ends came to 10 bases. The CDR3 totals 15 residues. CDR3 sequence reads: CASSLIAGGTDTQYF. In nucleotides, the CDR3 is TGTGCCAGCAGCTTGATAGCAGGGGGCACAGATACGCAGTATTTT.

This clone was picked up a small number of times. The chain joins TRBV30 to TRBJ2-1, with TRBD2 identical over 8 bases. The CDR3 has 14 residues. From germline, CDR1 is GTSNPN and CDR2 SVGIG (reference sequence). J was trimmed by 8 bases and V by 2 bases; bases with no gene match: 8. The DNA for the CDR3 is TGTGCCTGGAGTTTTGGTTGGGGACTAGATGAGCAGTTCTTC. Encoded protein: CAWSFGWGLDEQFF.

This chain joins TRBV19 and TRBJ2-3; tentative D call: TRBD2 (6 bases). The CDR3 covers 16 residues. Trimming took 5 bases from V and 2 from J, leaving 17 bases between them. CDR1 is LNHDA, CDR2 SQIVND, per germline (reference sequence). The DNA of the CDR3 is TGTGCCAGTAGTCGTCTACTAGCCGGGGCCACAGATACGCAGTATTTT. As protein: CASSRLLAGATDTQYF.

The gene calls are TRBV4-1 and TRBJ1-2; 7 bases match TRBD1. CDR1 and CDR2 (germline): MGHRA, YSYEKL. The junction had 6 bases not matched to a gene; V was cut back by 1 base and J by 4 bases. The CDR3 is made up of 15 amino acids. The CDR3 region is CASSQVGDRTYGYTF. DNA for the CDR3: TGCGCCAGCAGCCAAGTGGGGGACAGAACCTATGGCTACACCTTC.

The chain carries TRBV6-5 and TRBJ2-7; possibly TRBD1 for D (6 bases). The CDR3 length is 14 residues. Between the trimmed V and J ends, which lost 4 bases and 2 bases, there was a span of 12 bases. In germline, CDR1 is MNHEY, CDR2 SVGAGI. CDR3 amino acids: CASSSRQAPYEQYF. CDR3 nucleotides: TGTGCCAGCAGTTCTCGACAGGCCCCCTACGAGCAGTACTTC.

This rearrangement joins TRBV6-6 to TRBJ1-2; possibly TRBD1 for D (5 bases). In germline, CDR1 is MNHNY, CDR2 SVGAGI (reference sequence). The CDR3 consists of 15 residues. The ends were cut back, 5 bases at V and 5 bases at J, with 18 bases in the middle. The CDR3 coding sequence is TGTGCCAGCAGTCGGGACCGCTGGTGGACGTATGGCTACACCTTC. Its protein product is CASSRDRWWTYGYTF.

V and J are TRBV27 and TRBJ2-1; either TRBD1 or TRBD2 may fit D (6 bases each). The V gene lost 6 bases and the J gene lost 3 bases, with 18 bases spanning the gap. Germline V gene lookup returns CDR1 MNHEY and CDR2 SMNVEV (reference sequence). CDR3 length equals 16 residues. DNA of the CDR3: TGTGCCAGCAGCCTCATTGGCGGGGACATCTACAATGAGCAGTTCTTC. Encoded protein: CASSLIGGDIYNEQFF.

The chain is built from TRBV13 and TRBJ2-3; 13 bases fit TRBD2. The CDR3 has 18 residues. Germline values: CDR1 PRHDT, CDR2 FYEKMQ (reference sequence). The V and J ends lost 5 bases and 2 bases, in that order; junction bases with no gene match: 10. The CDR3 protein is CASSPILGTSGVTDTQYF. The CDR3 DNA sequence: TGTGCCAGCAGCCCGATCTTAGGGACTAGCGGGGTCACAGATACGCAGTATTTT.

This chain connects TRBV28 to TRBJ2-3; 9 bases are a match to TRBD2. CDR3 length equals 15 residues. Germline CDR1 and CDR2: MDHEN and SYDVKM. Germline trimming cut 8 bases from V and 1 base from J; bases unmatched to any gene: 7. The chain's CDR3 is CASLTWTSGTDTQYF. The CDR3 nucleotides are TGTGCCAGCTTAACCTGGACTAGCGGCACAGATACGCAGTATTTT.

V usage is TRBV29-1 and J usage is TRBJ1-4; D is unresolved. The germline gives CDR1 SQVTM, CDR2 ANQGSEA. The CDR3 has 16 residues. V lost 0 bases and J 7 bases, leaving 18 bases between the germline ends. The CDR3 here is CSVEEERPAWGEKLFF. The CDR3 DNA is TGCAGCGTTGAAGAGGAGCGGCCGGCTTGGGGTGAAAAACTGTTTTTT. Using reference TRBV29-1 and TRBJ1-4 for the parts outside the CDR3, the full variable domain is SAVISQKPSRDICQRGTSLTIQCQVDSQVTMMFWYRQQPGQSLTLIATANQGSEATYESGFVIDKFPISRPNLTFSTLTVSNMSPEDSSIYLCSVEEERPAWGEKLFFGSGTQLSVL.

The chain uses TRBV19 and TRBJ2-7; a possible D gene is TRBD1 (5 bases). V was shortened by 3 bases and J by 5 bases, with 17 bases between the two germline ends. Germline CDR1 reads LNHDA; CDR2 reads SQIVND (reference sequence). The CDR3 is 15 amino acids. CDR3 in amino acids: CASSIGSGMVDEQYF. For the CDR3, the DNA is TGTGCCAGTAGTATTGGGTCAGGGATGGTGGACGAGCAGTACTTC.

This chain links TRBV7-2 with TRBJ1-3; the match to TRBD1 covers 8 bases. Germline loops: CDR1 SGHTA, CDR2 FQGNSA. This CDR3 is built from 17 residues. With 5 bases clipped from V and 0 bases from J, the junction kept 9 bases outside the gene matches. CDR3 DNA sequence: TGTGCCAGCAGCCCCACCAGGACAGGGAACTCTGGAAACACCATATATTTT. Translation: CASSPTRTGNSGNTIYF.

The gene calls are TRBV6-4 and TRBJ2-3; a possible D gene is TRBD1 (5 bases). The CDR3 spans 14 residues. V lost 3 bases to trimming and J lost 2 bases, with 9 bases between them. CDR1 is MRHNA and CDR2 is SNTAGT in the germline V gene. This CDR3 is CASSETGPTDTQYF. The CDR3 DNA reads as TGTGCCAGCAGTGAAACAGGCCCCACAGATACGCAGTATTTT.

V gene TRBV6-1 combines with J gene TRBJ2-1, with 7 bases that match TRBD2. Germline lookup yields CDR1 MNHNS and CDR2 SASEGT. V shed 4 bases and J 6 bases; nucleotides not matched to a gene: 3. The CDR3 contains 13 residues. The CDR3 sequence: CASSGLAGNEQFF. The CDR3 region has the DNA TGTGCCAGCAGTGGACTAGCCGGCAATGAGCAGTTCTTC.

The chain is built from TRBV5-1 and TRBJ2-3, with a weak D call TRBD2 (5 bases). The V end was cut by 2 bases, the J end by 0 bases, with 16 bases between. The CDR3 totals 17 residues. CDR1 SGHRS and CDR2 YFSETQ come from the germline V gene. CDR3 DNA sequence: TGCGCCAGCAGCTTTTACCTAGCTTACACTAGCACAGATACGCAGTATTTT. It specifies CASSFYLAYTSTDTQYF. The full variable domain, completed using reference TRBV5-1 and TRBJ2-3, is KAGVTQTPRYLIKTRGQQVTLSCSPISGHRSVSWYQQTPGQGLQFLFEYFSETQRNKGNFPGRFSGRQFSNSRSEMNVSTLELGDSALYLCASSFYLAYTSTDTQYFGPGTRLTVL.

The chain recombines TRBV12-5 with TRBJ1-2; 8 positions agree with TRBD1. Germline CDR1 LGHNT, CDR2 FRNRAP. This CDR3 is 14 amino acids long. V was clipped by 6 bases and J by 4 bases; unmatched bases: 7. The CDR3 sequence is CASGPGTGGYGYTF. The CDR3 nucleotides read TGTGCTAGTGGACCCGGGACAGGTGGCTATGGCTACACCTTC.

The rearrangement joins TRBV9 to TRBJ1-2, with D tentatively TRBD1 (6 bases). The CDR3 loop spans 13 amino acids. V was shortened by 8 bases and J by 3 bases, with 14 bases between the two germline ends. The germline gives CDR1 SGDLS, CDR2 YYNGEE. CDR3 bases: TGTGCCAGTTGGGGGGGCACCCACTATGGCTACACCTTC. Its protein is CASWGGTHYGYTF.